The 7 T cell receptor beta chains reported below all come from one sample, sequenced in a study of cytomegalovirus exposure and HLA in healthy donors. 60 Vbeta and 13 Jbeta primers were used in PCR. Some clones are missing from TCRdb's copy, which holds only in-frame ones; the method was immunoSEQ multiplex PCR. The sample lists about 180,000 clones; roughly 85% were seen once. The sequenced sample was PBMCs. These receptors all stem from a man aged 35 to 55 in good health and CMV-seropositive.

This clone showed up just once. This chain connects TRBV6-5 to TRBJ1-2, with 7 positions matching TRBD1. The CDR3 length is 12 residues. In germline, CDR1 is MNHEY, CDR2 SVGAGI. V lost 6 bases, J lost 7 bases, and 5 bases stayed unmatched. The CDR3 protein is CASSTGQRGYTF. CDR3 nucleotide sequence: TGTGCCAGCAGCACGGGACAGCGTGGCTACACCTTC.

This sequence joins TRBV11-3 and TRBJ1-4, with D maybe TRBD1 (6 bases). The CDR3 is made up of 17 amino acids. The germline gives CDR1 SGHNT, CDR2 YENEEA. Trimming took off 5 bases at V and 2 bases at J, with 18 bases between the two ends. The CDR3 DNA reads TGTGCCAGCAGCCCCGGGGGGGGCCTTGGGACTAATGAAAAACTGTTTTTT. Translation: CASSPGGGLGTNEKLFF.

V is TRBV27 and J is TRBJ2-5, with D hard to call. CDR3 size: 15 residues. V was pared by 1 base and J by 0 bases, with 9 bases between. Germline loops: CDR1 MNHEY, CDR2 SMNVEV (reference sequence). The CDR3 DNA reads as TGTGCCAGCAGTTTATGGGCGCAGAACCAAGAGACCCAGTACTTC. This translates into CASSLWAQNQETQYF.

This clone appeared once. The CDR3 DNA sequence: TGTGCCAGCAGTTATTCCTCCGGCCCTCCTCTAGCGGGGGAGAACACCGGGGAGCTGTTTTTT. Translated, it gives CASSYSSGPPLAGENTGELFF. V is TRBV27 and J is TRBJ2-2; 10 nucleotides match TRBD2. This CDR3 is built from 21 residues. Germline values: CDR1 MNHEY, CDR2 SMNVEV (reference sequence). Trimming took 4 bases from V and 1 from J; bases not matched to a gene: 18.

The chain couples TRBV6-1 to TRBJ1-2, with TRBD1 matching over 9 bases. This CDR3 is 15 amino acids long. Germline V gene lookup returns CDR1 MNHNS and CDR2 SASEGT. The ends lost 0 bases at V and 4 bases at J; junction bases unmatched: 3. The CDR3 region has the DNA TGTGCCAGCAGTGAAGCGGGACAGGGTTCCTATGGCTACACCTTC. Translation: CASSEAGQGSYGYTF.

The chain employs TRBV6-5 and TRBJ2-1, with 8 positions matching TRBD2. Unmatched junction bases numbered 9, after V lost 11 bases and J lost 9 bases. CDR1 and CDR2 (germline): MNHEY, SVGAGI. CDR3 length: 12 amino acids. The CDR3 loop is CARERETGEQFF. Written as DNA, the CDR3 is TGTGCCCGAGAGCGGGAGACGGGTGAGCAGTTCTTC.

This clone was observed a few times. CDR3 DNA sequence: TGTGCCAGCAGTGGGACTAGCGGGCCCTACAATGAGCAGTTCTTC. Protein: CASSGTSGPYNEQFF. The chain joins TRBV6-5 to TRBJ2-1; 12 positions match TRBD2. V lost 5 bases, J lost 2 bases, and 1 base stayed unmatched. The CDR3 totals 15 residues. Germline V CDR1 and CDR2: MNHEY, SVGAGI.